These 10 T cell receptor beta chains were sequenced from one sample in a study of T cells in Graves' hyperthyroidism and ophthalmopathy. RNA transcripts served as the template for amplifying TCR beta CDR3 regions. TCR CDR3 regions were first amplified by RT-PCR with HTBI primers. TCRdb fed the multiplex PCR reads into MiXCR, producing one record per CDR3 protein. Of about 420,000 distinct CDR3 sequences listed, roughly 15% are singletons. Sequenced input: blood. Receptors originate from a woman aged 18-29 years with Graves' hyperthyroidism.

This clonotype was recorded only once. The rearrangement links TRBV6-5 to TRBJ2-2, with D maybe TRBD2 (5 bases). Trimming left V 2 bases short and J 3 bases short, with 13 bases between. The CDR3 runs 16 residues. Germline assignment: CDR1 MNHEY and CDR2 SVGAGI. CDR3 protein: CASSYQSGKDTGELFF. CDR3 sequence (DNA): TGTGCCAGCAGTTACCAGTCCGGGAAGGACACCGGGGAGCTGTTTTTT.

At least ten counts were recorded for this clonotype. The CDR3 protein is CASRRLAGVSDTQYF. In DNA form, the CDR3 reads TGTGCCAGCAGGAGGTTAGCGGGAGTGTCAGATACGCAGTATTTT. This sequence joins TRBV6-1 and TRBJ2-3; TRBD2 matches 9 bases. Trimming at V came to 6 bases and at J to 4 bases, leaving 8 bases not matched to a gene. CDR3 length: 15 amino acids. CDR1 and CDR2 from the germline V gene are MNHNS and SASEGT.

This clonotype was seen repeatedly, ten times or more. The chain carries TRBV20-1 and TRBJ2-5, with 10 bases that match TRBD2. From germline, CDR1 is DFQATT and CDR2 SNEGSKA (reference sequence). Trimming cost V 6 bases and J 5 bases; bases outside gene matches: 9. The CDR3 extends over 14 amino acids. The CDR3 here is CSAKTLAGDETQYF. CDR3 nucleotide sequence: TGCAGTGCCAAGACTCTAGCGGGAGATGAGACCCAGTACTTC.

This chain connects TRBV19 to TRBJ1-1; the D gene is possibly TRBD1 (5 bases). The CDR3 totals 15 residues. The germline V gene has CDR1 LNHDA and CDR2 SQIVND (reference sequence). The ends were cut back, 3 bases at V and 1 base at J, with 12 bases in the middle. CDR3 in DNA: TGTGCCAGTAGTATTTTCGGGACGGGGAACACTGAAGCTTTCTTT. Translation: CASSIFGTGNTEAFF.

This clonotype was counted between two and nine times. The rearrangement uses TRBV6-1 and TRBJ2-2; 10 nucleotides line up with TRBD2. This CDR3 region has 15 residues. CDR1 MNHNS and CDR2 SASEGT come from the germline V gene. With V trimmed by 6 bases and J by 4 bases, 5 bases remained unmatched. DNA of the CDR3: TGTGCCAGCAGCGTAGCGGGAGGAGGCACCGGGGAGCTGTTTTTT. Its protein is CASSVAGGGTGELFF.

There are many counts of this clonotype. The V gene is TRBV7-3, the J gene TRBJ2-7; weak D call: TRBD2 (6 bases). V dropped 2 bases and J dropped 4 bases, with 12 bases sitting between them. The CDR3 extends over 14 amino acids. Germline lookup yields CDR1 SGHTA and CDR2 FQGTGA. Written as DNA, the CDR3 is TGTGCCAGCAGCTTAGGGGGGAAGGGGTACGAGCAGTACTTC. Its protein product is CASSLGGKGYEQYF.

This clonotype has more than one count but fewer than ten. The CDR3 bases are TGTGCCAGCAGCCAATCGTATCGGCAGGAATCGGGAGGGGGCTACACCTTC. This translates into CASSQSYRQESGGGYTF. The chain uses TRBV4-2 and TRBJ1-2, with D hard to call. The ends were cut back, 2 bases at V and 8 bases at J, with 24 bases in the middle. The length of the CDR3 is 17 residues. Germline V gene sequence: CDR1 LGHNA, CDR2 YNFKEQ.

This clonotype was counted ten times or more. The gene calls are TRBV6-1 and TRBJ1-2; no clear D. V shed 7 bases and J shed 2 bases, with 8 bases lying between them. The CDR3 is made up of 12 amino acids. Germline CDR1 MNHNS, CDR2 SASEGT. CDR3 residues: CASTFRNYGYTF. The CDR3 coding sequence is TGTGCCAGCACATTCCGAAACTATGGCTACACCTTC.

This clonotype was seen only a few times. This sequence joins TRBV25-1 and TRBJ2-1, with 14 bases matching TRBD2. Germline CDR1 reads MGHDK; CDR2 reads SYGVNS. CDR3 length equals 15 residues. V lost 6 bases and J lost 6; bases outside the gene matches: 4. The CDR3 nucleotides read TGTGCCAGCAGGCTCGGGACTAGCGGGAGCAATGAGCAGTTCTTC. Amino acid sequence: CASRLGTSGSNEQFF.

This chain uses TRBV12-3 or TRBV12-4 with TRBJ1-3; the D gene is possibly TRBD1 (5 bases). CDR3 length: 16 residues. The V end was cut by 3 bases, the J end by 2 bases, with 14 bases between. Here the CDR3 reads CASSFPGGEPGNTIYF. The CDR3 coding sequence is TGTGCCAGCAGTTTCCCCGGGGGGGAACCTGGAAACACCATATATTTT.